Below are 23 T cell receptor beta chains sequenced from a single sample in a study of blood T cell repertoires in COVID-19. This table comes from immunoSEQ multiplex PCR, and its TCRdb copy is limited to in-frame clones, with some not included. In the table there are about 78,000 clones, approximately 86% of which are singletons. Sequencing was done on a sample of peripheral blood. All receptors come from a man over 45 with active or convalescent COVID-19.

V gene TRBV7-2 combines with J gene TRBJ2-7; TRBD2 matches at 13 bases. Germline CDR1 and CDR2: SGHTA and FQGNSA. Germline trimming cut 5 bases from V and 7 bases from J; bases unmatched to any gene: 8. The CDR3 is 15 amino acids. This CDR3 is CASSPTSGGAGEQYF. The CDR3 DNA is TGTGCCAGCAGCCCTACTAGCGGGGGGGCCGGGGAGCAGTACTTC.

The V and J genes are TRBV5-1 and TRBJ2-2; D remains ambiguous. The CDR3 totals 13 residues. Germline lookup yields CDR1 SGHRS and CDR2 YFSETQ. V lost 1 base to trimming and J lost 6 bases, with 7 bases between them. CDR3 amino acids: CASSLPISGELFF. Written as DNA, the CDR3 is TGCGCCAGCAGCTTGCCTATCTCCGGGGAGCTGTTTTTT.

The CDR3 is CGGASYNEQFF. The CDR3, as DNA: TGCGGGGGGGCGTCCTACAATGAGCAGTTCTTC. The chain couples TRBV20-1 to TRBJ2-1, with D tentatively TRBD2 (7 bases). Germline V lookup: CDR1 DFQATT, CDR2 SNEGSKA (reference sequence). This CDR3 spans 11 amino acids.

The CDR3 protein is CASSLGGGETQYF. Written as DNA, the CDR3 is TGTGCCAGCAGCCTCGGGGGGGGAGAGACCCAGTACTTC. The chain is built from TRBV11-2 and TRBJ2-5, with TRBD2 matching 8 bases. V dropped 5 bases and J dropped 4; count of bases not matched to a gene: 3. The CDR3 is made up of 13 amino acids. Germline values: CDR1 SGHAT, CDR2 FQNNGV.

V usage is TRBV25-1 and J usage is TRBJ1-2, with TRBD1 as a possible D gene (5 bases). V was cut by 7 bases and J by 4 bases, with 13 bases left in between. CDR1 MGHDK and CDR2 SYGVNS come from the germline V gene. The CDR3 sequence is 13 residues long. CDR3 sequence: CASTEGQGYGYTF. The CDR3 DNA follows: TGTGCCAGCACTGAGGGGCAGGGCTATGGCTACACCTTC.

The chain recombines TRBV5-4 with TRBJ2-5; 9 bases are a match to TRBD1. The CDR3 consists of 15 residues. Looked up from germline, CDR1 is SGHNT and CDR2 is YYREEE (reference sequence). V trimming: 5 bases; J trimming: 4 bases; junction bases outside the gene matches: 9. The CDR3 DNA follows: TGTGCCAGCAGTCTAAGGGACAGGGTAGGAGAGACCCAGTACTTC. Residues: CASSLRDRVGETQYF.

This clone was seen just once. The chain is built from TRBV6-5 and TRBJ2-5; 11 nucleotides agree with TRBD2. Germline V lookup: CDR1 MNHEY, CDR2 SVGAGI. With V trimmed by 3 bases and J by 4 bases, 7 bases remained unmatched. There are 16 residues in the CDR3. The CDR3 bases are TGTGCCAGCAGTTATTCCCCTAGCGGGGGGACAGAGACCCAGTACTTC. Amino acid sequence: CASSYSPSGGTETQYF.

The chain employs TRBV7-9 and TRBJ1-6; D gene ambiguous. The germline V gene has CDR1 SEHNR and CDR2 FQNEAQ (reference sequence). CDR3 size: 13 residues. The V end lost 2 bases, the J end lost 9 bases, and 8 bases lay between the germline ends. Here the CDR3 DNA reads TGTGCCAGCAGCTTATCAGAGGGTTCACCCCTCCACTTT. It encodes CASSLSEGSPLHF.

In its sample, this clone was seen once. This chain uses TRBV6-6 with TRBJ1-3; 10 bases align to TRBD1. The germline CDR1 and CDR2 sequences are MNHNY and SVGAGI (reference sequence). V trimming: 7 bases; J trimming: 4 bases; junction bases outside the gene matches: 7. The CDR3 consists of 15 residues. The CDR3 DNA reads as TGTGCCAGCAAAAGACAGGGGGCGTGGGGAAACACCATATATTTT. Its protein product is CASKRQGAWGNTIYF.

The chain is built from TRBV10-2 and TRBJ1-4; D is possibly TRBD1 (6 bases). V was pared by 5 bases and J by 0 bases, with 13 bases between. Germline CDR1 WSHSY, CDR2 SAAADI. This CDR3 contains 16 residues. The CDR3 is CASSLDSPATNEKLFF. The CDR3 DNA is TGCGCCAGCAGTCTGGACAGCCCTGCAACTAATGAAAAACTGTTTTTT.

The V and J genes are TRBV6-5 and TRBJ2-2, with TRBD1 matching 7 bases. Germline CDR1 reads MNHEY; CDR2 reads SVGAGI. This CDR3 is built from 13 residues. J was trimmed by 8 bases and V by 8 bases; bases with no gene match: 8. For the CDR3, the DNA is TGTGCCAGCGGGGGACAGAGAGTGGGGGAGCTGTTTTTT. The encoded protein is CASGGQRVGELFF.

This sequence joins TRBV4-2 and TRBJ2-2, with D tentatively TRBD1 (5 bases). The CDR3 covers 18 residues. Trimming took 4 bases from V and 7 from J, leaving 25 bases between them. Germline V lookup: CDR1 LGHNA, CDR2 YNFKEQ. The CDR3 nucleotides are TGTGCCAGCAGCCCACTCCAGGGTCATCTTCTTGGTTTCGGGGAGCTGTTTTTT. Its protein is CASSPLQGHLLGFGELFF.

For the CDR3, the DNA is TGTGCCAGCAGCTTGCCGGGACAGGGAGTCTACGAGCAGTACTTC. Translated: CASSLPGQGVYEQYF. This chain links TRBV11-2 with TRBJ2-7, with 9 bases lining up with TRBD1. Germline values: CDR1 SGHAT, CDR2 FQNNGV. This CDR3 has 15 residues. The ends lost 3 bases at V and 3 bases at J; junction bases unmatched: 6.

The rearrangement links TRBV18 to TRBJ1-6, with D possibly TRBD1 on 5 matching bases. The CDR3 consists of 16 residues. Germline V gene data show CDR1 as KGHSH and CDR2 as LQKENI. The V end lost 1 base, the J end lost 8 bases, and 15 bases lay between the germline ends. CDR3 DNA sequence: TGTGCCAGCTCACCACAAAGTGACAGAGAAGATTCACCCCTCCACTTT. Translation: CASSPQSDREDSPLHF.

The chain is built from TRBV28 and TRBJ2-7; tentatively, D is TRBD1 (5 bases). V lost 4 bases to trimming and J lost 1 base, with 14 bases between them. The length of the CDR3 is 15 residues. Germline values: CDR1 MDHEN, CDR2 SYDVKM. In DNA form, the CDR3 reads TGTGCCAGCAGTTCCGACAGAAACTTTTCCTACGAGCAGTACGTC. This codes for CASSSDRNFSYEQYV.

The chain employs TRBV5-1 and TRBJ2-5; 15 nucleotides align to TRBD2. CDR3 length: 17 residues. V shed 4 bases, J shed 4 bases, and the junction held 8 bases outside the gene matches. Germline lookup yields CDR1 SGHRS and CDR2 YFSETQ. The CDR3 loop reads CASSRGQGLAGGETQYF. The CDR3 DNA follows: TGCGCCAGCAGCCGTGGACAGGGACTAGCGGGGGGAGAGACCCAGTACTTC.

The V call is TRBV3-1 (or the pseudogene TRBV3-2), the J call TRBJ1-1; 9 bases align to TRBD1. V gave up 3 bases and J gave up 0 bases; unmatched junction bases: 8. CDR1 and CDR2 (germline): LGHDT, YNNKEL (reference sequence). This CDR3 region has 17 residues. The CDR3 DNA follows: TGTGCCAGCAGCCAGGAGACAGGGGGGAAGATGAACACTGAAGCTTTCTTT. This codes for CASSQETGGKMNTEAFF.

The V and J genes are TRBV2 and TRBJ2-1; TRBD2 agrees at 13 bases. J was trimmed by 9 bases and V by 9 bases; bases with no gene match: 8. CDR1 SNHLY and CDR2 FYNNEI come from the germline V gene. The CDR3 extends over 14 amino acids. Written as DNA, the CDR3 is TGTGCCAGTAACCCGGGACTAGCGGGGACTGAGCAGTTCTTC. As protein: CASNPGLAGTEQFF.

The J gene is TRBJ2-1, the V gene TRBV7-2; a possible D gene is TRBD1 (5 bases). Between the trimmed V and J ends, which lost 0 bases and 0 bases, there was a span of 12 bases. Germline V CDR1 and CDR2: SGHTA, FQGNSA. This CDR3 region has 17 residues. The CDR3 DNA is TGTGCCAGCAGCTTAGCTTCGGGTGGGGCCTCCTACAATGAGCAGTTCTTC. Its translation: CASSLASGGASYNEQFF.

The chain uses TRBV3-1 (or the pseudogene TRBV3-2) and TRBJ2-7; D is ambiguous. This CDR3 spans 14 amino acids. The V gene lost 2 bases and the J gene lost 2 bases, with 10 bases spanning the gap. The germline CDR1 and CDR2 sequences are LGHDT and YNNKEL (reference sequence). CDR3 nucleotide sequence: TGTGCCAGCAGCCAACTCTCTCGGGCCTACGAGCAGTACTTC. It translates to CASSQLSRAYEQYF.

This sequence joins TRBV5-1 and TRBJ1-1, with TRBD1 matching over 12 bases. This CDR3 has 13 residues. The trim removed 4 bases at V and 8 bases at J, leaving 3 bases unmatched. From germline, CDR1 is SGHRS and CDR2 YFSETQ. This chain's CDR3 is CASSLGTGGEAFF. The CDR3 region has the DNA TGCGCCAGCAGCCTCGGGACAGGGGGCGAAGCTTTCTTT. Complete variable domain (other parts from reference TRBV5-1 and TRBJ1-1): KAGVTQTPRYLIKTRGQQVTLSCSPISGHRSVSWYQQTPGQGLQFLFEYFSETQRNKGNFPGRFSGRQFSNSRSEMNVSTLELGDSALYLCASSLGTGGEAFFGQGTRLTVV.

The rearrangement joins TRBV6-2 or TRBV6-3 to TRBJ1-5; 7 bases map to TRBD1. The CDR3 is 13 amino acids. Germline assignment: CDR1 MNHEY and CDR2 SVGEGT. V dropped 4 bases and J dropped 7; count of bases not matched to a gene: 4. As DNA, the CDR3 is TGTGCCAGCAGTTTGTCAGGGGGGCAGCCCCAGCATTTT. It encodes CASSLSGGQPQHF.

V is TRBV19 and J is TRBJ1-2; 7 bases map to TRBD1. With 4 bases clipped from V and 4 bases from J, the junction kept 3 bases outside the gene matches. The CDR3 runs to 13 residues. Germline CDR1 LNHDA, CDR2 SQIVND (reference sequence). CDR3 coding DNA: TGTGCCAGTAGTAAAGGACAGGCCTATGGCTACACCTTC. Translating it yields CASSKGQAYGYTF.